Following are 9 T cell receptor beta chains from one sample sequenced in a study of T cells in Graves' hyperthyroidism and ophthalmopathy. It was RNA transcripts that yielded the amplified TCR beta CDR3 regions. The HTBI set primed first-round TCR CDR3 RT-PCR. MiXCR, run by TCRdb on the multiplex PCR reads, gives a single entry per CDR3 protein. The data contain some 620,000 distinct CDR3 sequences, around 15% of them seen just once; the ten biggest clones take up 3.8%. Sequenced input: blood. These receptors originate from a woman aged 25 to 39 with Graves' hyperthyroidism.

This clonotype was seen at least ten times. J is TRBJ1-1 and V is TRBV5-1, with D possibly TRBD1 on 6 matching bases. From germline, CDR1 is SGHRS and CDR2 YFSETQ. Trimming took 6 bases from V and 1 from J, leaving 19 bases between them. The CDR3 covers 16 residues. CDR3 sequence: CASTTGSLTQNTEAFF. The CDR3 DNA reads as TGCGCCAGCACCACAGGGAGTTTAACGCAGAACACTGAAGCTTTCTTT.

This clonotype has at least ten counts. The chain has TRBV30 and TRBJ1-5; D ambiguous. Between the trimmed V and J ends, which lost 1 base and 7 bases, there was a span of 8 bases. CDR1 and CDR2 from the germline V gene are GTSNPN and SVGIG (reference sequence). This CDR3 comprises 12 residues. The DNA for the CDR3 is TGTGCCTGGAGTGCCGGGGTGCAGCCCCAGCATTTT. Its protein product is CAWSAGVQPQHF.

A few counts support this clonotype. The chain carries TRBV24-1 and TRBJ2-5; D is uncertain. The CDR3 consists of 17 residues. CDR1 and CDR2 from the germline V gene are KGHDR and SFDVKD. The germline V and J ends were trimmed by 4 bases and 5 bases, with 22 bases remaining between them. CDR3 in DNA: TGTGCCACCAGTGACGCCCGATTGCCCGGGCGCCGGGAGACCCAGTACTTC. Its translation: CATSDARLPGRRETQYF.

This chain connects TRBV28 to TRBJ2-1; D gene uncertain. V gave up 5 bases and J gave up 0 bases, with 11 bases separating them. The CDR3 has 15 amino acids. Germline V gene sequence: CDR1 MDHEN, CDR2 SYDVKM. The CDR3 DNA is TGTGCCAGCAGTGCATTCCGGAGCTCCTACAATGAGCAGTTCTTC. It is translated as CASSAFRSSYNEQFF.

This clonotype turned up a few times. The chain is built from TRBV15 and TRBJ1-1, with D perhaps TRBD1 (6 bases). The CDR3 has 14 residues. Germline CDR1 reads LNHNV; CDR2 reads YYDKDF (reference sequence). The ends were cut back, 9 bases at V and 7 bases at J, with 21 bases in the middle. The CDR3 region has the DNA TGTGCCACGAGGACAGTAGATAACAACCTTGAAGCTTTCTTT. Its translation: CATRTVDNNLEAFF.

This clonotype was seen repeatedly, ten times or more. The V and J genes are TRBV6-1 and TRBJ2-1; 9 nucleotides match TRBD1. Germline V lookup: CDR1 MNHNS, CDR2 SASEGT. The V segment lost 6 bases and the J segment 5 bases; nucleotides outside the gene matches: 8. The CDR3 loop spans 15 amino acids. The CDR3 loop reads CASSLWDRVNNEQFF. The CDR3 nucleotides read TGTGCCAGCAGCTTATGGGACAGGGTGAACAATGAGCAGTTCTTC.

The chain uses TRBV7-9 and TRBJ2-3, with unresolved D. V was trimmed by 5 bases and J by 4 bases, leaving 13 bases between them. The V gene's germline CDR1 is SEHNR and CDR2 FQNEAQ (reference sequence). The CDR3 is made up of 14 amino acids. The CDR3 loop reads CASSPTPSPDTQYF. CDR3 DNA sequence: TGTGCCAGCAGCCCAACCCCGAGCCCAGATACGCAGTATTTT.

This clonotype has ten or more counts. The chain carries TRBV28 and TRBJ1-1, with D perhaps matching TRBD1 (6 bases). This CDR3 region has 13 residues. The ends were cut back, 8 bases at V and 6 bases at J, with 16 bases in the middle. Germline V CDR1 and CDR2: MDHEN, SYDVKM. As DNA, the CDR3 is TGTGCCAGCTCCAAAAGAGGGGGGGCTGAAGCTTTCTTT. Protein product: CASSKRGGAEAFF.

This chain connects TRBV5-1 to TRBJ2-5, with a tentative D call TRBD2 (7 bases). CDR3 length: 15 residues. The ends were cut back, 5 bases at V and 3 bases at J, with 17 bases in the middle. Germline V gene lookup returns CDR1 SGHRS and CDR2 YFSETQ. The CDR3 sequence: CASRARGLAEETQYF. The CDR3 nucleotides read TGCGCCAGCAGAGCTCGGGGGCTAGCGGAAGAGACCCAGTACTTC.